Below, 9 T cell receptor beta chains from the same sample are listed, as sequenced in a study of early T cells in non-severe SARS-CoV-2 infection. TCRdb analysed the 5' RACE reads with MiXCR anew, one entry per CDR3 protein. This table has some 25,000 distinct CDR3 sequences, around 4% appearing once. The specimen sequenced was whole blood. The source of these receptors is an adult who was a healthcare worker with PCR-confirmed SARS-CoV-2 infection or an uninfected control (not recorded which).

DNA for the CDR3: TGTGCCAGCAGTTTCGGACAGGTCAGGAATACGCAGTATTTT. It yields the protein CASSFGQVRNTQYF. The chain is built from TRBV28 and TRBJ2-3; the match to TRBD1 covers 7 bases. The CDR3 consists of 14 residues. The trim removed 3 bases at V and 7 bases at J, leaving 7 bases unmatched. CDR1 is MDHEN, CDR2 SYDVKM, per germline.

This clonotype was found many times. V is TRBV5-6 and J is TRBJ2-3, with D tentatively TRBD1 (5 bases). This CDR3 is 14 amino acids long. Between the trimmed V and J ends, which lost 5 bases and 5 bases, there was a span of 15 bases. Germline assignment: CDR1 SGHDT and CDR2 YYEEEE. Written as DNA, the CDR3 is TGTGCCAGCAGTTCGGACCCAGGGATAGATACGCAGTATTTT. Protein: CASSSDPGIDTQYF.

This clonotype showed up many times. The V gene is TRBV9, the J gene TRBJ1-5; D is undetermined. The CDR3 covers 13 residues. Trimming cost V 5 bases and J 7 bases, with 13 bases left between them. Per the germline V gene, CDR1 is SGDLS and CDR2 is YYNGEE. The chain's CDR3 is CASSAGFNQPQHF. CDR3 in DNA: TGTGCCAGCAGTGCAGGATTCAACCAGCCCCAGCATTTT.

This clonotype showed up many times. The gene calls are TRBV6-1 and TRBJ2-1, with TRBD2 matching over 8 bases. CDR1 is MNHNS, CDR2 SASEGT, per germline. After removal of 10 bases from V and 2 bases from J, the junction contained 4 bases not matched to a gene. CDR3 length: 13 residues. CDR3 sequence: CAIGGAAYNEQFF. CDR3 bases: TGTGCCATCGGGGGGGCGGCCTACAATGAGCAGTTCTTC.

The sample holds many counts of this clonotype. The chain links TRBV4-2 to TRBJ1-1, with D unresolved. The CDR3 is made up of 18 amino acids. Germline V gives CDR1 LGHNA, CDR2 YNFKEQ. The ends were cut back, 0 bases at V and 2 bases at J, with 19 bases in the middle. CDR3 in amino acids: CASSQDPLVLTVNTEAFF. For the CDR3, the DNA is TGTGCCAGCAGCCAAGATCCTTTGGTCTTGACCGTTAACACTGAAGCTTTCTTT.

V gene TRBV28 combines with J gene TRBJ2-1, with 8 bases fitting TRBD2. The trim removed 3 bases at V and 12 bases at J, leaving 7 bases unmatched. Germline V CDR1 and CDR2: MDHEN, SYDVKM. The CDR3 spans 13 residues. The CDR3 loop reads CASSFHLAGVQFF. As DNA, the CDR3 is TGTGCCAGCAGTTTCCACCTAGCGGGTGTGCAGTTCTTC.

This clonotype showed up many times. This sequence joins TRBV7-2 and TRBJ1-1, with a possible D match to TRBD1 (6 bases). This CDR3 has 18 residues. The V end was cut by 1 base, the J end by 4 bases, with 22 bases between. Germline CDR1 reads SGHTA; CDR2 reads FQGNSA. In DNA, the CDR3 is TGTGCCAGCAGCTTAGATATAGGAAGAACAGGCAGGGGCACTGAAGCTTTCTTT. Protein product: CASSLDIGRTGRGTEAFF.

The chain combines TRBV20-1 with TRBJ2-1; TRBD2 agrees at 8 bases. The CDR3 totals 15 residues. The germline gives CDR1 DFQATT, CDR2 SNEGSKA (reference sequence). After removal of 2 bases from V and 2 bases from J, the junction contained 5 bases not matched to a gene. The chain's CDR3 is CSARKGLEPYNEQFF. The DNA of the CDR3 is TGCAGTGCTAGAAAGGGACTAGAACCCTACAATGAGCAGTTCTTC.

The table lists this clonotype with many counts. The J gene is TRBJ1-1, the V gene TRBV14; no clear D. V was pared by 1 base and J by 9 bases, with 9 bases between. CDR1 and CDR2 (germline): SGHDN, FVKESK. CDR3 size: 12 residues. The chain's CDR3 is CASSQVQTKAFF. The DNA for the CDR3 is TGTGCCAGCAGCCAAGTACAGACAAAAGCTTTCTTT.